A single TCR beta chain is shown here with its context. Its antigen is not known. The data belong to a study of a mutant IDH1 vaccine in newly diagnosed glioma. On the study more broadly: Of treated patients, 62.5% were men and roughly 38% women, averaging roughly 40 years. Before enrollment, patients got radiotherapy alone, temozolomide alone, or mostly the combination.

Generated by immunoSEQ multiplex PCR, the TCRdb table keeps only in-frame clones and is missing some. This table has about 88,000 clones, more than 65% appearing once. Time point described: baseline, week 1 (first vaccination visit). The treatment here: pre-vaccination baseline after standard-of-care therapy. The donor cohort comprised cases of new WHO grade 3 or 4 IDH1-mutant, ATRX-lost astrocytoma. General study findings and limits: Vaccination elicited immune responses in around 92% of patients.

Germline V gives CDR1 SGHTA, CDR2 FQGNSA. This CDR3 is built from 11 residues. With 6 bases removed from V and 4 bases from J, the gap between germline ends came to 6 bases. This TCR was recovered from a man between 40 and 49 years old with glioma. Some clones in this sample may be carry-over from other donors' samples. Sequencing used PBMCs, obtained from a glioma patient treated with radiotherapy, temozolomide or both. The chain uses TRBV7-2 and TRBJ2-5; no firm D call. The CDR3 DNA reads TGTGCCAGCAGACTGACAGAGACCCAGTACTTC. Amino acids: CASRLTETQYF.